Each of the 21 T cell receptor beta chains below was sequenced from the same sample in a study of shared clonotypes between healthy human individuals. Sequencing used immunoSEQ multiplex PCR; TCRdb keeps in-frame clones, though not all of them. The data contain around 990,000 clones, roughly 80% of them singletons. The sample comprised memory CD4+ T cells from PBMCs. Subset specified: CD45RA-negative fraction. The receptor source for this set is a man between 18 and 29 years old in good health. Some clones in this sample may be carry-over from other donors' samples.

With regard to this clone: At the DNA level, this CDR3 is encoded by other sequences in the same sample as well. J is TRBJ2-3 and V is TRBV6-1; D possibly corresponds to TRBD2 (5 bases). The length of the CDR3 is 13 residues. Trimming took off 6 bases at V and 2 bases at J, with 9 bases between the two ends. Germline values: CDR1 MNHNS, CDR2 SASEGT. The CDR3 DNA reads as TGTGCCAGCAGGCGGACTGTCACAGATACGCAGTATTTT. Its translation: CASRRTVTDTQYF.

As for this clone: The sample contains more than one DNA sequence encoding this CDR3. This sequence joins TRBV28 and TRBJ2-3, with D tentatively TRBD2 (5 bases). This CDR3 is 14 amino acids long. Germline assignment: CDR1 MDHEN and CDR2 SYDVKM. The germline V and J ends were trimmed by 2 bases and 0 bases, with 6 bases remaining between them. CDR3 amino acids: CASSLGGSTDTQYF. The CDR3 coding sequence is TGTGCCAGCAGTTTAGGCGGGAGCACAGATACGCAGTATTTT.

J is TRBJ2-2 and V is TRBV29-1, with a weak D call TRBD2 (6 bases). This CDR3 is built from 15 residues. Germline CDR1 SQVTM, CDR2 ANQGSEA. The V gene lost 7 bases and the J gene lost 1 base, with 16 bases spanning the gap. CDR3 in DNA: TGCAGCGCCTGGGGGGACTCTGGGAACACCGGGGAGCTGTTTTTT. Encoded protein: CSAWGDSGNTGELFF.

V gene TRBV5-1 combines with J gene TRBJ2-1; D is ambiguous. V was pared by 0 bases and J by 6 bases, with 10 bases between. Germline CDR1 and CDR2: SGHRS and YFSETQ. The CDR3 is 14 amino acids. The CDR3 loop is CASSLENWGNEQFF. CDR3 nucleotide sequence: TGCGCCAGCAGCTTGGAAAATTGGGGCAATGAGCAGTTCTTC. The full variable domain, its missing parts supplied by reference TRBV5-1 and TRBJ2-1, is KAGVTQTPRYLIKTRGQQVTLSCSPISGHRSVSWYQQTPGQGLQFLFEYFSETQRNKGNFPGRFSGRQFSNSRSEMNVSTLELGDSALYLCASSLENWGNEQFFGPGTRLTVL.

The rearrangement joins TRBV28 to TRBJ2-5; possibly TRBD1 or TRBD2 for D (5 bases each). Germline CDR1 MDHEN, CDR2 SYDVKM. CDR3 length equals 12 residues. V was shortened by 8 bases and J by 5 bases, with 12 bases between the two germline ends. The CDR3 coding sequence is TGTGCCAGCGACAGCCGCGGGGAGACCCAGTACTTC. It codes for CASDSRGETQYF.

The rearrangement joins TRBV18 to TRBJ2-7, with 8 bases lining up with TRBD2. Germline V gene data show CDR1 as KGHSH and CDR2 as LQKENI. The J segment lost 5 bases and the V segment lost 3 bases, leaving 6 bases of the junction unmatched. The CDR3 contains 14 residues. In nucleotides, the CDR3 is TGTGCCAGCTCACCCTCCGCGGGAGGCCACGAGCAGTACTTC. Translation gives CASSPSAGGHEQYF.

This clone is a singleton in its sample. The chain uses TRBV18 and TRBJ1-1; TRBD1 is a possible D gene (5 bases). The germline V gene has CDR1 KGHSH and CDR2 LQKENI. Trimming removed 6 bases at V and 0 bases at J, with 17 bases between. The CDR3 has 16 amino acids. DNA for the CDR3: TGTGCCAGCTCTCCTAACCTCGACAGCATGAACACTGAAGCTTTCTTT. Amino acids: CASSPNLDSMNTEAFF.

This chain joins TRBV6-5 and TRBJ2-3; D remains unclear. Germline CDR1 is MNHEY and CDR2 is SVGAGI. The CDR3 has 15 amino acids. Trimming stripped 2 bases from V and 0 bases from J, with 9 bases between. In nucleotides, the CDR3 is TGTGCCAGCAGTTACGGCCATCCTAGCACAGATACGCAGTATTTT. This codes for CASSYGHPSTDTQYF.

The V gene is TRBV20-1, the J gene TRBJ1-2, with D possibly being TRBD1 (5 bases). The CDR3 is 11 amino acids. Germline lookup yields CDR1 DFQATT and CDR2 SNEGSKA (reference sequence). CDR3 protein: CSGRGSYGYTF. CDR3 sequence (DNA): TGCAGCGGGAGGGGCAGCTATGGCTACACCTTC.

The rearrangement uses TRBV4-1 and TRBJ2-7; possibly TRBD2 for D (6 bases). The CDR3 has 14 residues. Per germline, CDR1 MGHRA and CDR2 YSYEKL. V lost 4 bases and J 2 bases, leaving 12 bases between the germline ends. DNA for the CDR3: TGCGCCAGCAGCCCCCGGGACTCCCCCTACGAGCAGTACTTC. Translated: CASSPRDSPYEQYF.

V gene TRBV28 combines with J gene TRBJ1-3; 8 bases align to TRBD1. Germline trimming cut 0 bases from V and 2 bases from J; bases unmatched to any gene: 3. Germline V CDR1 and CDR2: MDHEN, SYDVKM. The CDR3 has 16 residues. The chain's CDR3 is CASSLWAGGPGNTIYF. CDR3 DNA: TGTGCCAGCAGTTTATGGGCAGGGGGCCCTGGAAACACCATATATTTT.

The chain employs TRBV12-5 and TRBJ2-2, with unresolved D. The CDR3 runs 12 residues. CDR1 and CDR2 from the germline V gene are LGHNT and FRNRAP. Trimming stripped 0 bases from V and 8 bases from J, with 4 bases between. The CDR3 coding sequence is TGTGCTAGTGGTTTGGTGGATGGGGAGCTGTTTTTT. Protein product: CASGLVDGELFF.

This rearrangement joins TRBV28 to TRBJ2-7; the match to TRBD1 covers 9 bases. This CDR3 region has 14 residues. Germline assignment: CDR1 MDHEN and CDR2 SYDVKM. V gave up 6 bases and J gave up 4 bases; unmatched junction bases: 7. CDR3 DNA sequence: TGTGCCAGCAGAAAGGACAGGGGTCCGTACGAGCAGTACTTC. It yields the protein CASRKDRGPYEQYF.

The rearrangement uses TRBV2 and TRBJ2-1, with 9 nucleotides matching TRBD2. The length of the CDR3 is 14 residues. In germline, CDR1 is SNHLY, CDR2 FYNNEI. The trim removed 8 bases at V and 5 bases at J, leaving 7 bases unmatched. The CDR3 sequence is CASLPSGNHNEQFF. CDR3 nucleotide sequence: TGTGCCAGCTTGCCTAGCGGGAACCACAATGAGCAGTTCTTC.

The chain recombines TRBV15 with TRBJ2-7; D unclear. Between the trimmed V and J ends, which lost 0 bases and 0 bases, there was a span of 9 bases. CDR1 is LNHNV, CDR2 YYDKDF, per germline (reference sequence). The CDR3 is 15 residues long. This CDR3 reads CATSRDPGTSYEQYF. The CDR3 DNA sequence: TGTGCCACCAGCAGAGATCCGGGCACCTCCTACGAGCAGTACTTC.

This chain uses TRBV7-9 with TRBJ2-1, with D unresolved. V was shortened by 1 base and J by 8 bases, with 3 bases between the two germline ends. Germline V gene lookup returns CDR1 SEHNR and CDR2 FQNEAQ (reference sequence). This CDR3 has 11 amino acids. CDR3: CASSLVDEQFF. The CDR3 nucleotides read TGTGCCAGCAGCTTAGTGGATGAGCAGTTCTTC. The full variable domain, its missing parts supplied by reference TRBV7-9 and TRBJ2-1, is DTGVSQNPRHKITKRGQNVTFRCDPISEHNRLYWYRQTLGQGPEFLTYFQNEAQLEKSRLLSDRFSAERPKGSFSTLEIQRTEQGDSAMYLCASSLVDEQFFGPGTRLTVL.

This chain uses TRBV28 with TRBJ1-1; 8 bases line up with TRBD1. Germline assignment: CDR1 MDHEN and CDR2 SYDVKM. CDR3 size: 16 residues. With 2 bases clipped from V and 8 bases from J, the junction kept 13 bases outside the gene matches. The CDR3 is CASSLGGAGGFLEAFF. CDR3 nucleotides: TGTGCCAGCAGTTTAGGGGGGGCAGGGGGCTTTCTGGAAGCTTTCTTT.

The gene calls are TRBV28 and TRBJ1-2; TRBD1 agrees at 7 bases. In germline, CDR1 is MDHEN, CDR2 SYDVKM. The CDR3 has 18 amino acids. V was clipped by 3 bases and J by 6 bases; unmatched bases: 19. The CDR3 sequence is CASSFVGNAGGFKDGYTF. CDR3 bases: TGTGCCAGCAGTTTTGTCGGGAACGCAGGGGGATTTAAGGATGGCTACACCTTC.

There are a few counts of this clone. Other DNA variants within this sample encode the same CDR3. V usage is TRBV5-1 and J usage is TRBJ2-2; 8 bases fit TRBD1. Germline CDR1 reads SGHRS; CDR2 reads YFSETQ. Unmatched junction bases numbered 6, after V lost 3 bases and J lost 2 bases. The CDR3 is 16 residues long. CDR3 protein: CASSWTGTGNTGELFF. The DNA of the CDR3 is TGCGCCAGCAGCTGGACCGGGACAGGTAACACCGGGGAGCTGTTTTTT.

The CDR3 here is CASHTPANYGYTF. CDR3 coding DNA: TGTGCCAGCCATACCCCAGCTAACTATGGCTACACCTTC. The chain carries TRBV27 and TRBJ1-2, with no clear D. V lost 8 bases and J lost 0, with 10 bases in between. The CDR3 has 13 amino acids. Germline values: CDR1 MNHEY, CDR2 SMNVEV (reference sequence).

The chain has TRBV27 and TRBJ2-7; D remains unclear. Looked up from germline, CDR1 is MNHEY and CDR2 is SMNVEV (reference sequence). V lost 3 bases and J lost 3, with 9 bases in between. The CDR3 is made up of 13 amino acids. CDR3 loop: CASSLGFNYEQYF. Here the CDR3 DNA reads TGTGCCAGCAGTTTGGGTTTCAACTACGAGCAGTACTTC.